Sequencing of this T cell receptor beta chain was carried out in a study of patients and donors after allogeneic stem cell transplantation. From the RT-PCR reads, TCRdb called clonotypes with MiXCR, one entry per CDR3 protein. The sample contains about 410,000 distinct CDR3 sequences, approximately 16% of which appear only once. From germline, CDR1 is SGDLS and CDR2 YYNGEE. Trimming at V came to 3 bases and at J to 8 bases, leaving 8 bases not matched to a gene. The CDR3 runs 16 residues. This clonotype was counted only a few times. J is TRBJ2-1 and V is TRBV9, with TRBD2 identical over 13 bases. The TCR originated in a human donor who was either an allogeneic HSCT recipient or a stem cell or donor lymphocyte infusion donor (not recorded which). It is not recorded whose cells these are; they may come from a transplant donor. Sequencing used blood, either unsorted or a sorted T cell fraction (not recorded which). CDR3 DNA: TGTGCCAGCAGCGGGTCCGGGACTAGCGGGAACTATGAGCAGTTCTTC. This codes for CASSGSGTSGNYEQFF.